Listed below are T cell receptor beta chains from one sample, sequenced in a study of CD8 T cells in Susac syndrome. TCRdb fed the immunoSEQ multiplex PCR reads into MiXCR, producing one record per CDR3 protein. The sample has around 280,000 distinct CDR3 sequences, 90% to 95% seen once. Sequencing input: CD4+ T cells from PBMCs. The receptors stem from a human donor with multiple sclerosis. CDR3s include the opening cysteine and the closing phenylalanine or tryptophan. A D gene is named only where the DNA matches it firmly. Clone size is stated in some rows and not others, as once, few, many or a class when expanded.

d_call	v_call	clone_size	j_call	cdr3_nt	cdr3_aa
.	TRBV5-4	.	TRBJ1-3	TGTGCCAGCAGCTTTGACGGCCTCTCTGGAAACACCATATATTTT	CASSFDGLSGNTIYF
TRBD2	TRBV7-3	.	TRBJ2-3	TGTGCCAGCAGCTCACTGCGGGGGGGATTCACAGATACGCAGTATTTT	CASSSLRGGFTDTQYF
.	TRBV18	.	TRBJ2-1	TGTGCCAGCTCACCAGGTGGGGGCCCCTACAATGAGCAGTTCTTC	CASSPGGGPYNEQFF
TRBD1	TRBV7-6	.	TRBJ1-1	TGTGCCAGCAGCCAACCAGGGGGGGGGACCGGCACTGAAGCTTTCTTT	CASSQPGGGTGTEAFF
.	TRBV16	.	TRBJ1-1	TGTGCCAGCAGTGAAGGGAGGATGAACACTGAAGCTTTCTTT	CASSEGRMNTEAFF
TRBD1	TRBV6-5	.	TRBJ2-6	TGTGCCAGCAGTTACTCTGGGACAGGCTCTGGGGCCAACGTCCTGACTTTC	CASSYSGTGSGANVLTF
.	TRBV30	once	TRBJ1-3	TGTGCCTGGAGTGAAGGGGCACCCACTGGAAACACCATATATTTT	CAWSEGAPTGNTIYF
TRBD2	TRBV12-3/TRBV12-4	.	TRBJ2-1	TGTGCCAGCAGTTTTCAAGGACTAGCGAGGAGCAATGAGCAGTTCTTC	CASSFQGLARSNEQFF
TRBD1	TRBV29-1	.	TRBJ1-4	TGCAGCGTTTCCAACAGGGGGCGAGGGACTAATGAAAAACTGTTTTTT	CSVSNRGRGTNEKLFF
.	TRBV18	.	TRBJ1-1	TGTGCCAGCTCACCCGGGGGCAGGGACACTGAAGCTTTCTTT	CASSPGGRDTEAFF
.	TRBV10-1	.	TRBJ2-3	TGCGCCAGCAGTGAGTCTCTCCGTGAGGATACGCAGTATTTT	CASSESLREDTQYF
.	TRBV28	.	TRBJ2-2	TGTGCCAGCAGACCCGACTTGGGCACCGGGGAGCTGTTTTTT	CASRPDLGTGELFF
TRBD2	TRBV18	.	TRBJ2-1	TGTGCCAGCTCACCGTGGCGGGGGGACAACTCTGAGCAGTTCTTC	CASSPWRGDNSEQFF
TRBD2	TRBV5-1	.	TRBJ2-5	TGCGCCAGCAGCTTGGCGGGACTAGCCCAAGAGACCCAGTACTTC	CASSLAGLAQETQYF
.	TRBV11-1	once	TRBJ1-1	TGTGCCAGCGCTTGGAACTGGGTGCCGATGACGTCAGGGGTTATGAACACTGAAGCTTTCTTT	CASAWNWVPMTSGVMNTEAFF
.	TRBV7-9	.	TRBJ2-7	TGTGCCAGCTCGCCCGGGGCGGGCCCCTACGAGCAGTACTTC	CASSPGAGPYEQYF
.	TRBV15	.	TRBJ2-3	TGTGCCACCAGCAGAGCGTTCACAGATACGCAGTATTTT	CATSRAFTDTQYF
.	TRBV18	few	TRBJ2-7	TGTGCCAGCTCTGCTCAGGGCTCCTACGAGCAGTACTTC	CASSAQGSYEQYF
.	TRBV27	.	TRBJ2-1	TGTGCCAGCAGTTTTCGTGGGCTCAATGAGCAGTTCTTC	CASSFRGLNEQFF
.	TRBV6-1	.	TRBJ1-5	TGTGCCAGCAGTGAAGCTAGGAGGGAAGGGGGATACGGCAATCAGCCCCAGCATTTT	CASSEARREGGYGNQPQHF
TRBD1	TRBV19	.	TRBJ1-6	TGTGCCAGTAGGGACAGGAGCCCTTCACCCCTCCACTTT	CASRDRSPSPLHF
TRBD1	TRBV5-1	.	TRBJ2-1	TGCGCCAGCAGCTTGGGTTTACAGGGGGATGAGCAGTTCTTC	CASSLGLQGDEQFF
.	TRBV5-4	.	TRBJ2-1	TGTGCCAGCAGCCCGTTGGGCGGGACCACTTACAATGAGCAGTTCTTC	CASSPLGGTTYNEQFF
.	TRBV20-1	.	TRBJ1-3	TGCAGCGCGGATGGGTCTGGAAACACCATATATTTT	CSADGSGNTIYF
.	TRBV14	.	TRBJ2-7	TGTGCCAGCAGCCAAGGTGTCAGCTCCTACGAGCAGTACTTC	CASSQGVSSYEQYF
TRBD2	TRBV5-1	.	TRBJ2-7	TGCGCCAGCGGGGCCGGGGGGTACGAGCAGTACTTC	CASGAGGYEQYF
TRBD1	TRBV10-3	once	TRBJ2-7	TGTGCCATCAGTGAGTCGGGGGACAGGTCCTACGAGCAGTACTTC	CAISESGDRSYEQYF
.	TRBV2	.	TRBJ2-2	TGTGCCAGCATGAGGCGGGAGAACACCGGGGAGCTGTTTTTT	CASMRRENTGELFF
TRBD2	TRBV6-2/TRBV6-3	.	TRBJ2-1	TGTGCCAGCAGTCCCGGGACTAGTCACAATGAGCAGTTCTTC	CASSPGTSHNEQFF
.	TRBV12-3/TRBV12-4	.	TRBJ2-2	TGTGCCAGCAGATATACAGGGATGAACACCGGGGAGCTGTTTTTT	CASRYTGMNTGELFF
.	TRBV7-2	.	TRBJ1-1	TGTGCCAGCAGCCCCCCCCGGGACGCCTCTGAAGCTTTCTTT	CASSPPRDASEAFF
.	TRBV7-3	.	TRBJ2-5	TGTGCCAGCAGCTTATTAGGGTTTAGGGAAGAGACCCAGTACTTC	CASSLLGFREETQYF
TRBD1	TRBV12-5	.	TRBJ2-5	TGTGCTAGTGGTTTGGTACTCGGGACAGATCCCCAAGAGACCCAGTACTTC	CASGLVLGTDPQETQYF
.	TRBV9	.	TRBJ1-4	TGTGCCAGCAGCGTAGATCGAGGGGGTAATGAAAAACTGTTTTTT	CASSVDRGGNEKLFF
TRBD1	TRBV20-1	once	TRBJ2-7	TGCAGTGCACTAGGACAGGGCGCCTCCTACGAGCAGTACTTC	CSALGQGASYEQYF
TRBD2	TRBV6-2/TRBV6-3	.	TRBJ2-5	TGTGCCACCAGACTAGCGGGAGGTTCGGAGACCCAGTACTTC	CATRLAGGSETQYF
TRBD2	TRBV2	.	TRBJ2-1	TGTGCCAGCAGCAAATTAGCGGGGGTAAATGAGCAGTTCTTC	CASSKLAGVNEQFF
.	TRBV7-2	once	TRBJ2-4	TGTGCCAGCAGCCCCCCAGCTCAACGGGGCAGGAACATTCAGTACTTC	CASSPPAQRGRNIQYF
TRBD1	TRBV7-9	.	TRBJ1-1	TGTGCCAGCAGCCTCCTGACAGGGATGAACACTGAAGCTTTCTTT	CASSLLTGMNTEAFF